The 11 T cell receptor beta chains presented below share a single source sample, sequenced in a study of T cell clones after liver transplantation. Method: immunoSEQ multiplex PCR; TCRdb's copy keeps in-frame clones and lacks some. The sample shows about 45,000 clones, about 82% of them seen only once. Here the sequenced sample was CD4+ T cells from blood, taken 24 months after liver transplant. All receptors derive from a human patient who received a liver transplant. Some T cells may trace back to the graft donor.

The genes are TRBV2 and TRBJ2-1; 8 bases are shared with TRBD1. This CDR3 region has 15 residues. J gave up 9 bases and V 3 bases, and 10 bases lay outside the gene matches. The germline V gene encodes CDR1 SNHLY and CDR2 FYNNEI. The CDR3 spells CASSEVSGGRGEQFF. In nucleotides, the CDR3 is TGTGCCAGCAGTGAGGTTTCAGGGGGCAGGGGTGAGCAGTTCTTC.

This sequence joins TRBV7-9 and TRBJ2-1; D not resolved. The CDR3 is made up of 15 amino acids. Germline CDR1 SEHNR, CDR2 FQNEAQ (reference sequence). Trimming removed 3 bases at V and 1 base at J, with 10 bases between. The CDR3 sequence is CASSFAETSYNEQFF. The CDR3 nucleotides are TGTGCCAGCAGCTTCGCGGAAACATCCTACAATGAGCAGTTCTTC.

This chain links TRBV4-1 with TRBJ2-5; 7 positions agree with TRBD1. Germline CDR1 reads MGHRA; CDR2 reads YSYEKL. Trimming took 1 base from V and 4 from J; bases not matched to a gene: 3. The CDR3 length is 14 residues. The CDR3 DNA follows: TGCGCCAGCAGCCAAGTACAGGGGACAGAGACCCAGTACTTC. Its translation is CASSQVQGTETQYF.

V usage is TRBV5-1 and J usage is TRBJ2-7; 11 bases match TRBD2. Germline V gene lookup returns CDR1 SGHRS and CDR2 YFSETQ. V was clipped by 4 bases and J by 4 bases; unmatched bases: 4. This CDR3 is 14 amino acids long. CDR3 protein: CASSRGLADYEQYF. CDR3 DNA sequence: TGCGCCAGCAGCCGGGGACTAGCGGATTACGAGCAGTACTTC. Together with reference TRBV5-1 and TRBJ2-7, the CDR3 gives the full variable domain: KAGVTQTPRYLIKTRGQQVTLSCSPISGHRSVSWYQQTPGQGLQFLFEYFSETQRNKGNFPGRFSGRQFSNSRSEMNVSTLELGDSALYLCASSRGLADYEQYFGPGTRLTVT.

This chain connects TRBV7-2 to TRBJ2-3; D is uncertain. CDR3 length: 16 residues. CDR1 is SGHTA and CDR2 is FQGNSA in the germline V gene. V was shortened by 1 base and J by 0 bases, with 11 bases between the two germline ends. The chain's CDR3 is CASSLGNWASTDTQYF. The DNA for the CDR3 is TGTGCCAGCAGCTTAGGAAATTGGGCTAGCACAGATACGCAGTATTTT.

In nucleotides, the CDR3 is TGCGCCAGCAGCTTAAATGGACTAGCGGGGAACAATGAGCAGTTCTTC. It encodes CASSLNGLAGNNEQFF. The chain joins TRBV5-1 to TRBJ2-1; the match to TRBD2 covers 12 bases. This CDR3 has 16 residues. The junction had 5 bases not matched to a gene; V was cut back by 2 bases and J by 5 bases. The germline V gene encodes CDR1 SGHRS and CDR2 YFSETQ.

The chain couples TRBV9 to TRBJ2-7, with D unclear. This CDR3 has 12 amino acids. V was clipped by 3 bases and J by 1 base, with 5 bases between them. Per germline, CDR1 SGDLS and CDR2 YYNGEE. The CDR3 nucleotides are TGTGCCAGCAGCGCCACTTCCTACGAGCAGTACTTC. It specifies CASSATSYEQYF. Based on the CDR3 plus reference TRBV9 and TRBJ2-7, the full variable domain is DSGVTQTPKHLITATGQRVTLRCSPRSGDLSVYWYQQSLDQGLQFLIQYYNGEERAKGNILERFSAQQFPDLHSELNLSSLELGDSALYFCASSATSYEQYFGPGTRLTVT.

This chain joins TRBV5-1 and TRBJ1-1; no reliable D call. This CDR3 comprises 14 residues. V gave up 4 bases and J gave up 4 bases, with 14 bases separating them. The germline V gene encodes CDR1 SGHRS and CDR2 YFSETQ. Written as DNA, the CDR3 is TGCGCCAGCAGCGTGGACCTCCCACCCACTGAAGCTTTCTTT. This translates into CASSVDLPPTEAFF.

In this sample, this clone turned up once. V gene TRBV19 combines with J gene TRBJ1-5, with a possible D match to TRBD1 (6 bases). The CDR3 loop spans 14 amino acids. Germline CDR1 LNHDA, CDR2 SQIVND (reference sequence). Trimming took 3 bases from V and 4 from J, leaving 10 bases between them. The CDR3 sequence is CASSIQGQNQPQHF. DNA of the CDR3: TGTGCCAGTAGTATTCAGGGGCAGAATCAGCCCCAGCATTTT.

This chain links TRBV11-1 with TRBJ2-7, with unresolved D. Trimming removed 3 bases at V and 5 bases at J, with 5 bases between. The CDR3 runs 11 residues. Germline V gene lookup returns CDR1 SGHAT and CDR2 FQDESV (reference sequence). The CDR3 nucleotides read TGTGCCAGCAGCTTGGGCCACGAGCAGTACTTC. It is translated as CASSLGHEQYF.

V and J are TRBV28 and TRBJ2-7, with D perhaps TRBD1 or TRBD2 (5 bases each). V lost 3 bases to trimming and J lost 7 bases, with 16 bases between them. The CDR3 length is 14 residues. Germline CDR1 is MDHEN and CDR2 is SYDVKM. The CDR3 spells CASSLWDPLREQYF. CDR3 nucleotides: TGTGCCAGCAGTTTGTGGGACCCGTTAAGGGAGCAGTACTTC. Variable domain in full (rest from reference TRBV28 and TRBJ2-7): DVKVTQSSRYLVKRTGEKVFLECVQDMDHENMFWYRQDPGLGLRLIYFSYDVKMKEKGDIPEGYSVSREKKERFSLILESASTNQTSMYLCASSLWDPLREQYFGPGTRLTVT.